A single T cell receptor beta chain is shown here with its context. The antigen it recognizes is unknown. The sample holds no much larger clone one base away, and base qualities are not on file. This sample was included in a study of technical replicates of blood from a handful of donors (dated by TCRdb to the late 2010s). Receptors were amplified or captured by the immunoSEQ multiplex PCR assay. Here the immuneACCESS table is served through TCRdb, limited to in-frame sequences with V and J called. Missing clones are a known gap in these copies; in checked studies unresolved V genes cover under half, and the rest lacks a known reason. Here the sample has roughly 70,000 clones; about 97% occur a single time. The ten largest make up approximately 0.3% of the sample. As encoded in the germline V gene, CDR1 is SGHTA while CDR2 is FQGNSA. The CDR3 covers 15 residues, taking in both the cysteine and the phenylalanine. Only the CDR3 region is kept as DNA, spanning 45 bases read in frame from base 1. V is cut back by 1 base and J by 1 base, with 2 bases in the junction unmatched.

The source is a human donor in good health. The sample was T cells isolated from PBMCs. Recombination linked TRBV7-2 to TRBJ2-3; TRBD1 lines up with 7 middle nucleotides. CDR3 loop: CASSLDRGGTDTQYF. At the DNA level, the sequence is TGTGCCAGCAGCTTAGACAGGGGTGGCACAGATACGCAGTATTTT.